The T cell receptor beta chain described here comes from a study of T-cell memory formation after mild COVID-19. Study at large: Most TCR clusters belonged to a single donor.

TCRdb re-derived calls from the 5' RACE reads in MiXCR, one entry per CDR3 protein. The table has about 430,000 distinct CDR3 sequences, about 24% seen once. This clonotype was detected a few times. V lost 4 bases, J lost 2 bases, and 10 bases stayed unmatched. The CDR3 is 16 residues long. Germline V gene lookup returns CDR1 GTSNPN and CDR2 SVGIG (reference sequence). Sequencing used PBMCs or a T cell subset sorted from them (not recorded which). This clonotype was sampled from an adult woman who had mild COVID-19 (a few samples of this study predate the infection). Cell type and time point are not known. J is TRBJ2-3 and V is TRBV30, with TRBD2 matching 9 bases. DNA of the CDR3: TGTGCCTGGAAGGTAGCGGGAGCGGTGTACACAGATACGCAGTATTTT. This sequence encodes CAWKVAGAVYTDTQYF.